The clone carrying this TCR beta chain was seen more than once but under ten times. These data are taken from a study of shared clonotypes between healthy human individuals. This CDR3 region has 14 residues. Germline assignment: CDR1 SGHRS and CDR2 YFSETQ. After removal of 4 bases from V and 3 bases from J, the junction contained 2 bases not matched to a gene. The study drew all its donors from Caucasian adults living in Nashville, Tennessee. Every immunoSEQ plate was one replicate of a subset's evenly spread DNA. The sorted-subset replicate PCRs were given 150 to 250 ng DNA, which is tens of thousands of T cell genomes. Generated by immunoSEQ multiplex PCR, the TCRdb table keeps only in-frame clones and is missing some. The sample records around 700,000 clones, 74% being singletons.

The source material was memory CD4+ T cells sorted from blood. Specified subset: CD45RA-negative fraction. The source is a woman aged 25 to 39 in good health. This rearrangement joins TRBV5-1 to TRBJ1-4; 8 nucleotides match TRBD1. CDR3 loop: CASSQTGANEKLFF. The DNA for the CDR3 is TGCGCCAGCAGCCAGACAGGGGCTAATGAAAAACTGTTTTTT.